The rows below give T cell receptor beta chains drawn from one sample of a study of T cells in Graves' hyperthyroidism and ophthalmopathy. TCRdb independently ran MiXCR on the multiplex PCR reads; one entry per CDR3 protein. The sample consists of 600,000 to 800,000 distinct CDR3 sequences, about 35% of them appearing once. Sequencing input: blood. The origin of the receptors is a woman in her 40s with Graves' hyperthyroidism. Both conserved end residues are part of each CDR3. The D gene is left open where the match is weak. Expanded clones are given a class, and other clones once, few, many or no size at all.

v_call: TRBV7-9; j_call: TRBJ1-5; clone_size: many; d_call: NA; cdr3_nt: TGTGCCAGCAGTCATTGGCGGGGGCGAGGCAATCAGCCCCAGCATTTT; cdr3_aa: CASSHWRGRGNQPQHF
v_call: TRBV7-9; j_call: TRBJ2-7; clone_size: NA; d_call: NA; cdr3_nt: TGTGCCAGCAGCAAGGCGGGCTCCTACGAGCAGTACTTC; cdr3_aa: CASSKAGSYEQYF
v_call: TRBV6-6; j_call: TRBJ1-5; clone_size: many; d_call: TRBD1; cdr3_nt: TGTGCCAGCGCCCCGGGACAGAAGGATCAGCCCCAGCATTTT; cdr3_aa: CASAPGQKDQPQHF
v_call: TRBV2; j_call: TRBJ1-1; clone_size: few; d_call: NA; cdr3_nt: TGTGCCAGCAGGGACACCAATGAAGCTTTCTTT; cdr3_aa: CASRDTNEAFF
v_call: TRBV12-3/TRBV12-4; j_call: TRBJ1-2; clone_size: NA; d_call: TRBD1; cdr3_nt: TGTGCCAGCAGTTTTGCACAGGGGATAAATTATGGCTACACCTTC; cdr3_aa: CASSFAQGINYGYTF
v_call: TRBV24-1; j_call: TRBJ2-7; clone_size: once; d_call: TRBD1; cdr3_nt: TGTGCCACCAGTGACCCACAGGGGGCAGAAGAGCAGTACTTC; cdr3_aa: CATSDPQGAEEQYF
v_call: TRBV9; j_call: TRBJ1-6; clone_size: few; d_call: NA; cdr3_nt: TGTGCCAGCAGCCAATCTCCTCGCAAGCGCCCAGATCCACCCCTCCACTTT; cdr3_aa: CASSQSPRKRPDPPLHF
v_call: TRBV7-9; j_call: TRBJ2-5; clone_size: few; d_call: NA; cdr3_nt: TGTGCCAGCAGCCCCACCTGGGGGGAGACCCAGTACTTC; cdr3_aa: CASSPTWGETQYF
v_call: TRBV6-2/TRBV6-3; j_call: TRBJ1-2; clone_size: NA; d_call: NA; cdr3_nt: TGTGCCAGCAGTTTCGCTGGCTTCTATGGCTACACCTTC; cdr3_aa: CASSFAGFYGYTF
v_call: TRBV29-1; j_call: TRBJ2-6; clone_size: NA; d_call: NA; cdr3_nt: TGCAGCGTTGCTTCGGGGACTGGGGCCAACGTCCTGACTTTC; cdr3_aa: CSVASGTGANVLTF
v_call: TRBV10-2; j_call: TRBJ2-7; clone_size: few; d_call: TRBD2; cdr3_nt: TGTGCCAGCAGTGATGGACTAGCGGGAGGGATCTACGAGCAGTACTTC; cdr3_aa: CASSDGLAGGIYEQYF
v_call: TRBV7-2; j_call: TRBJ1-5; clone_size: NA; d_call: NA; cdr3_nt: TGTGCCAGCAGCCAGGACCCCCTCTGGCAGCCCCAGCATTTT; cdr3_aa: CASSQDPLWQPQHF
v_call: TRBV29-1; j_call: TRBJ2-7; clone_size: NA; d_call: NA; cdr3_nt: TGCAGCGTTGAAGCTGGATTCAATGAGCAGTACTTC; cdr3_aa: CSVEAGFNEQYF
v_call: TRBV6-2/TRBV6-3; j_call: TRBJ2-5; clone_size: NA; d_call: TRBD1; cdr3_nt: TGTGCCAGCAGTTACGACAGGGTAGGGGAGACCCAGTACTTC; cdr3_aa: CASSYDRVGETQYF
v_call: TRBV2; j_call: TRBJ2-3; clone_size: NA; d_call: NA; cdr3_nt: TGTGCCAGCAGTGACACAGATACGCAGTATTTT; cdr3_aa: CASSDTDTQYF
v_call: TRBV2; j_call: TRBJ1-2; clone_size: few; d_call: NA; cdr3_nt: TGTGCCACAAAAGGGGAGACTAACTATGGCTACACCTTC; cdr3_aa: CATKGETNYGYTF
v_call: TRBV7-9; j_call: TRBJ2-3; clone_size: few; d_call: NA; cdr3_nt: TGTGCCAGCGCCCAAGGAGATACGCAGTATTTT; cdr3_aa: CASAQGDTQYF
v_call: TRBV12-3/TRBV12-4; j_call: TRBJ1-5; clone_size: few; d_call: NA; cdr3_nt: TGTGCCAGTAAAACCGAGGGAGCTTGGCCCCAGCATTTT; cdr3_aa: CASKTEGAWPQHF
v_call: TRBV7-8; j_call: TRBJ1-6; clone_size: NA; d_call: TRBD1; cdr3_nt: TGTGCCAGCAGTTTAGGGGTTCAGGGGGCATCTTGGTCACCCCTCCACTTT; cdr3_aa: CASSLGVQGASWSPLHF
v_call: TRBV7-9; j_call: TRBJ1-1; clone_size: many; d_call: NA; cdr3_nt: TGTGCCAGCAGCTTATACATATCGAGTGGCACTGAAGCTTTCTTT; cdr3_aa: CASSLYISSGTEAFF
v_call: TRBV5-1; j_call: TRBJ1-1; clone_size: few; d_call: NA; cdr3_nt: TGCGCCAGCAGCCCGGATGGGGGGACCACTGAAGCTTTCTTT; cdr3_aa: CASSPDGGTTEAFF
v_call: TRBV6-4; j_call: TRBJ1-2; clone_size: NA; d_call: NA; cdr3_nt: TGTGCCAGCAGTACGACAGGCGACGGCTACACCTTC; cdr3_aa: CASSTTGDGYTF
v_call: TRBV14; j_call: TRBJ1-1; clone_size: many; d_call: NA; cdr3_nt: TGTGCCAGCAGCCCCGGCCGGTGGGAGGGGTTCGAAGCTTTCTTT; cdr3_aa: CASSPGRWEGFEAFF
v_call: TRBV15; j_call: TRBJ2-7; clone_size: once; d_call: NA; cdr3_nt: TGTGCCACCAGCAGAGCAGGAGGGGGCCACGAGCAGTACTTC; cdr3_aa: CATSRAGGGHEQYF
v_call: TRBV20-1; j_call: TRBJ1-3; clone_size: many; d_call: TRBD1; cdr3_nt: TGCAGTGCTGAACACGACAGGGGCACCATATATTTT; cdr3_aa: CSAEHDRGTIYF
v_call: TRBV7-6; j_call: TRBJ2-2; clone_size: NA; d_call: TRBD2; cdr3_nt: TGTGCCAGCAGCTTAGGTGGGGGTACTAGCGAGAACACCGGGGAGCTGTTTTTT; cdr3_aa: CASSLGGGTSENTGELFF
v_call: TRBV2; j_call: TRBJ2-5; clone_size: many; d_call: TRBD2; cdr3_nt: TGTGCCAGCAGTGAAACTAGCGGGGGGAACCAAGAGACCCAGTACTTC; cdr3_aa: CASSETSGGNQETQYF
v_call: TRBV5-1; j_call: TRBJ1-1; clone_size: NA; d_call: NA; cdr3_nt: TGCGCCAGCAGCCTGGGTGGGGTTCGCGCTTTCTTT; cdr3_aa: CASSLGGVRAFF
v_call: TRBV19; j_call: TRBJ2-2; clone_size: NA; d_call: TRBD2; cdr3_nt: TGTGCCAGTAGTATAGAATTACTAGCGGGAGGAGCGCCCACCGGGGAGCTGTTTTTT; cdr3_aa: CASSIELLAGGAPTGELFF
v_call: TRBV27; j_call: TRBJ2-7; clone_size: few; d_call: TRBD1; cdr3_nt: TGTGCCAGCAGTTCCCTCTCCGGGACAGGGATCTACGAGCAGTACTTC; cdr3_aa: CASSSLSGTGIYEQYF
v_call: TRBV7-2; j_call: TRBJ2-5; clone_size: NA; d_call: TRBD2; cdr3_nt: TGTGCCAGCAGCTCATCTGTGGGCGGGGGGACTGAGACCCAGTACTTC; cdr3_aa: CASSSSVGGGTETQYF
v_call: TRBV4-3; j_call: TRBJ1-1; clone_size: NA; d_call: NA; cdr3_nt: TGCGCCAGCAGCCAAGGCCGGGACACCTGGAACACTGAAGCTTTCTTT; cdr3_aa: CASSQGRDTWNTEAFF
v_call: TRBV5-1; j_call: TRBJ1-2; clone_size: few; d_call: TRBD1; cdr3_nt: TGCGCCAGCAGCCGGGGAACTGCAGGGGGAGTCTACACCTTC; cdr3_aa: CASSRGTAGGVYTF
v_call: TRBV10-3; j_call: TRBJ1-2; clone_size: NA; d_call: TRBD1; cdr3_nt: TGTGCCATCAGTGAGAAAGTGGACAGGGACGGGGATGGCTACACCTTC; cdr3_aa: CAISEKVDRDGDGYTF
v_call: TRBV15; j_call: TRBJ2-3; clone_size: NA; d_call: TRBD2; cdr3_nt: TGTGCCACCAGCAGGTCTTCTAGCGGGGGTCCGCAGTATTTT; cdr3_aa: CATSRSSSGGPQYF
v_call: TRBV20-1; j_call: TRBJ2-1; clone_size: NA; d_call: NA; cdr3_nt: TGCAGTGCCAGTGGACTGTACAATGAGCAGTTCTTC; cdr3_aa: CSASGLYNEQFF
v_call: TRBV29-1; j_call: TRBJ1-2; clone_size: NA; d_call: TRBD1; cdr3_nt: TGCAGCCAAGAGGGGGCCTATGGCTACACCTTC; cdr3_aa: CSQEGAYGYTF
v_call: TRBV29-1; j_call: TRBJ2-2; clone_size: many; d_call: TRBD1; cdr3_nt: TGCAGCGTTGGGGGACAGGGGAACGGGGAGCTGTTTTTT; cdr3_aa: CSVGGQGNGELFF
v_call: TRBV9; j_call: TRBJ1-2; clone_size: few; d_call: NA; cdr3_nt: TGTGCCAGCAGCCCTCGGTGGGGGAAATTGAACGGCTACACCTTC; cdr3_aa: CASSPRWGKLNGYTF
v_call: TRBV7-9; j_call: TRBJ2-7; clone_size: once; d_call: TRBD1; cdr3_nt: TGTGCCAGCAGCCACGGAAGGACAGGGGGTAGCTCCTACGAGCAGTACTTC; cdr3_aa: CASSHGRTGGSSYEQYF
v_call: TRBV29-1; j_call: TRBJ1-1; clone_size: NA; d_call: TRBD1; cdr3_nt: TGCAGCGTTGGCAGGGGGAGCTCTGAAGCTTTCTTT; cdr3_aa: CSVGRGSSEAFF
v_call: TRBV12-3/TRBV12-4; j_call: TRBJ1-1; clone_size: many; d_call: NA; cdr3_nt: TGTGCCAGCATCAATGGGAATGAAGCTTTCTTT; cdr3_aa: CASINGNEAFF
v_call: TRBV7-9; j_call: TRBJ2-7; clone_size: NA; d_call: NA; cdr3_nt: TGTGCCAGCAGTTCCCGCCTAGCGCCACGCGAGCAGTACTTC; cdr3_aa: CASSSRLAPREQYF
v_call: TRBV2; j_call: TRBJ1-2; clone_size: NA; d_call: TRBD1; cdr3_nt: TGTGCCAGCTTGGGGGACAGCGAGCCCTACTATGGCTACACCTTC; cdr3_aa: CASLGDSEPYYGYTF
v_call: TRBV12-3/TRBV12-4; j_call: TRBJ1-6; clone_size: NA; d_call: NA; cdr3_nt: TGTGCCAGCAGCCCGTCCCCGGACGGGTCACCCCTCCACTTT; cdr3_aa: CASSPSPDGSPLHF
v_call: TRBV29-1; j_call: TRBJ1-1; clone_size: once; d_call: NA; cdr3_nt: TGCAGCGCCGAGGGGTTCGGTGGCACTGAAGCTTTCTTT; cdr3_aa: CSAEGFGGTEAFF
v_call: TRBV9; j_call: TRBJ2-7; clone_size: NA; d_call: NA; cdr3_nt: TGTGCCAGCAGCGCCCCGGGTTGGTACGAGCAGTACTTC; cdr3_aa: CASSAPGWYEQYF
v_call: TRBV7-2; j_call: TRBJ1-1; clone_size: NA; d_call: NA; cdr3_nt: TGTGCCAGCAGCCAAGGTGTACAGATGAACACTGAAGCTTTCTTT; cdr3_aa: CASSQGVQMNTEAFF
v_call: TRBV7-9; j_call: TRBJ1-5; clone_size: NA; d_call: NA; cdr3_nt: TGTGCCAGCAGCTCCTCTACAACGGGGACCTATAGCAATCAGCCCCAGCATTTT; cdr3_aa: CASSSSTTGTYSNQPQHF
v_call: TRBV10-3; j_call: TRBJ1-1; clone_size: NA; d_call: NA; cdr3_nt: TGTGCCATCCAACGTGGAGGGAAGAGCACTGAAGCTTTCTTT; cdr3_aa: CAIQRGGKSTEAFF
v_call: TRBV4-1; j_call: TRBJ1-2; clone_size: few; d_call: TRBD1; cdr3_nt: TGCGCCAGCAGCCAAGATCCGACAGGGGGCTTCTATGGCTACACCTTC; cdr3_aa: CASSQDPTGGFYGYTF
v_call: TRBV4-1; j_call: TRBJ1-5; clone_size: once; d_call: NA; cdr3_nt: TGCGCCAGCAGCCAAGAAGGCTCAGGGGGCAATCAGCCCCAGCATTTT; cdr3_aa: CASSQEGSGGNQPQHF
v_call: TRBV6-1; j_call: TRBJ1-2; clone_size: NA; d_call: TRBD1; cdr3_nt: TGTGCCAGCAGTGAACAGGGGGCGCTTGGCTACACCTTC; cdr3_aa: CASSEQGALGYTF
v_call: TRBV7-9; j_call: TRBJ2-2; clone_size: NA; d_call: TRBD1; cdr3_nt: TGTGCCAGCAGCCCCCGGGACAGGGGGCGAGGCACCGGGGAGCTGTTTTTT; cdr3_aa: CASSPRDRGRGTGELFF
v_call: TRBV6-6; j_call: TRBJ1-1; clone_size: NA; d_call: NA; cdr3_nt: TGTGCCAGCAGTTCGCCGTCCTTCCGAGGAACTGAAGCTTTCTTT; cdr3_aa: CASSSPSFRGTEAFF